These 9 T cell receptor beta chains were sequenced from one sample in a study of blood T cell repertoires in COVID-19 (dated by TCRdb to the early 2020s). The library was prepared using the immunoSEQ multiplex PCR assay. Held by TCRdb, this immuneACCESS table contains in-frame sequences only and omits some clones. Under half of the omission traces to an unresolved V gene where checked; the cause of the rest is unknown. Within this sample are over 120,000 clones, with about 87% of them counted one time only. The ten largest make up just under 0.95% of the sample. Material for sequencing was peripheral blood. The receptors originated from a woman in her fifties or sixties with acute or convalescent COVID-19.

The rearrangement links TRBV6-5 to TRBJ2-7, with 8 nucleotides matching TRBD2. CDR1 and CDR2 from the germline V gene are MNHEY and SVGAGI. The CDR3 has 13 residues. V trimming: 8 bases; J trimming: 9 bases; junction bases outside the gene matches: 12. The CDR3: CASSGLAGSVQYF. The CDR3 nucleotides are TGTGCCAGCTCGGGCCTAGCGGGTTCTGTGCAGTACTTC.

The CDR3 DNA sequence: TGTGCCAGTAGTATCCACCTGACAGCCACTGGAAACACCATATATTTT. Translating gives CASSIHLTATGNTIYF. This chain joins TRBV19 and TRBJ1-3; TRBD1 is a possible D gene (5 bases). The CDR3 covers 16 residues. Germline-derived CDR1 and CDR2 are LNHDA and SQIVND (reference sequence). Trimming left V 3 bases short and J 2 bases short, with 14 bases between.

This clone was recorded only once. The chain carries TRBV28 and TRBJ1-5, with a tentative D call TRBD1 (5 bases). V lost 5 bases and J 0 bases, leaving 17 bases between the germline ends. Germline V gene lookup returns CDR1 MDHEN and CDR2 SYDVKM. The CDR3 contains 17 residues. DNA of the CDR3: TGTGCCAGCAGTGAGATCGGGACTTTTTATAGCAATCAGCCCCAGCATTTT. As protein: CASSEIGTFYSNQPQHF.

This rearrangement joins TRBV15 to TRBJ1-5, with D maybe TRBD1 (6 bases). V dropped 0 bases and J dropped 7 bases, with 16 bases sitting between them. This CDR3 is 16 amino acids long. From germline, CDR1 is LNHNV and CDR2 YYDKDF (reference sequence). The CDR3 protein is CATSRDNLAGGQPQHF. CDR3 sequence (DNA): TGTGCCACCAGCAGAGATAACCTAGCGGGGGGCCAGCCCCAGCATTTT.

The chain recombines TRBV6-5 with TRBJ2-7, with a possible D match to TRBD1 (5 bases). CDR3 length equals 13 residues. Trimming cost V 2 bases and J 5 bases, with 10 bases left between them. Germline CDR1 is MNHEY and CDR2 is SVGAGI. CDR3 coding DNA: TGTGCCAGCAGTTACGGCAGGGAAGACGAGCAGTACTTC. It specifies CASSYGREDEQYF.

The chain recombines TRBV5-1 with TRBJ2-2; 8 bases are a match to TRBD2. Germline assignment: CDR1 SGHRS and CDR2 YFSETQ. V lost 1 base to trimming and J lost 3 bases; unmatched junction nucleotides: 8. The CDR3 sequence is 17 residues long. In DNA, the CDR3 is TGCGCCAGCAGCTTGCGACGGGAGGGGTTGGACACCGGGGAGCTGTTTTTT. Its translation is CASSLRREGLDTGELFF.

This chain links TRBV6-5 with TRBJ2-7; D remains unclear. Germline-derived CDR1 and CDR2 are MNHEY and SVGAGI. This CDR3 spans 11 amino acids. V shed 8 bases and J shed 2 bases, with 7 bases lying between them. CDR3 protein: CASSRAYEQYF. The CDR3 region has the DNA TGTGCCAGCTCCCGAGCCTACGAGCAGTACTTC.

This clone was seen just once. In DNA, the CDR3 is TGTGCCAGCAGCCGCCAGTGGTATGGCTACACCTTC. Protein product: CASSRQWYGYTF. The chain has TRBV25-1 and TRBJ1-2; no clear D. The germline V gene has CDR1 MGHDK and CDR2 SYGVNS. Deletions cut 6 bases from V and 5 bases from J, with 10 bases between. The CDR3 totals 12 residues.

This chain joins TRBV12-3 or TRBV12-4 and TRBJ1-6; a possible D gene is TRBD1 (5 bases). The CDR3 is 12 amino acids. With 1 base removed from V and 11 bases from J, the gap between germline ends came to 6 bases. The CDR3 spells CASSLEGTPLHF. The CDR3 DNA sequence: TGTGCCAGCAGTTTAGAGGGGACACCCCTCCACTTT.